These 21 T cell receptor beta chains share one sample of origin, sequenced in a study of blood T cell repertoires in COVID-19. This table comes from immunoSEQ multiplex PCR, and its TCRdb copy is limited to in-frame clones, with some not included. Counted here are about 190,000 clones, around 84% occurring once; the ten biggest clones make up more than 2.5%. Sequencing used PBMCs or T cells enriched from blood (not recorded which). The receptors originated from a woman aged 25-40 years who had recovered from COVID-19.

Written as DNA, the CDR3 is TGTGCCAGCAGCTTAGCCGACGACAGAGCGTACGAGCAGTACGTC. Amino acid sequence: CASSLADDRAYEQYV. J is TRBJ2-7 and V is TRBV7-9; perhaps TRBD1 as D (5 bases). Trimming removed 0 bases at V and 4 bases at J, with 13 bases between. Germline V gene lookup returns CDR1 SEHNR and CDR2 FQNEAQ (reference sequence). There are 15 residues in the CDR3.

Only a few counts were recorded for this clone. This rearrangement joins TRBV3-1 (or the pseudogene TRBV3-2) to TRBJ2-5; possibly TRBD1 for D (6 bases). CDR1 is LGHDT and CDR2 is YNNKEL in the germline V gene (reference sequence). The CDR3 has 15 amino acids. V dropped 1 base and J dropped 2 bases, with 11 bases sitting between them. The CDR3 coding sequence is TGTGCCAGCAGCCAAGGACAGGCCCTTCAAGAGACCCAGTACTTC. Translating gives CASSQGQALQETQYF.

This clone occurred a few times. This chain connects TRBV19 to TRBJ1-6, with TRBD1 matching over 9 bases. Trimming took 5 bases from V and 13 from J; bases not matched to a gene: 9. The CDR3 covers 14 residues. Germline CDR1 LNHDA, CDR2 SQIVND (reference sequence). CDR3 region: CASSLGQGMRPLHF. As DNA, the CDR3 is TGTGCCAGTAGTTTGGGACAGGGAATGCGTCCCCTCCACTTT.

Worth noting for this clone: This same CDR3 is encoded by further DNA sequences in the sample. The chain carries TRBV3-1 (or the pseudogene TRBV3-2) and TRBJ2-7; D gene uncertain. This CDR3 is 12 amino acids long. Germline values: CDR1 LGHDT, CDR2 YNNKEL (reference sequence). V was cut by 3 bases and J by 0 bases, with 3 bases left in between. The CDR3 nucleotides read TGTGCCAGCAGCCAGGCCTCCTACGAGCAGTACTTC. Translation gives CASSQASYEQYF.

The J gene is TRBJ2-2, the V gene TRBV3-1 (or the pseudogene TRBV3-2), with TRBD2 matching 9 bases. This CDR3 has 16 amino acids. V shed 4 bases, J shed 2 bases, and the junction held 5 bases outside the gene matches. CDR1 is LGHDT and CDR2 is YNNKEL in the germline V gene (reference sequence). The CDR3 loop is CASSRLAGQNTGELFF. The CDR3 DNA reads TGTGCCAGCAGCCGGCTAGCGGGACAAAACACCGGGGAGCTGTTTTTT.

The chain combines TRBV5-6 with TRBJ2-7; D unclear. The CDR3 consists of 16 residues. V was clipped by 4 bases and J by 4 bases, with 21 bases between them. Germline V CDR1 and CDR2: SGHDT, YYEEEE. CDR3 coding DNA: TGTGCCAGCAGCGCCCTATCCCCCTGGGCGACATACGAGCAGTACGTC. Translating it yields CASSALSPWATYEQYV.

This chain joins TRBV27 and TRBJ2-1, with 10 bases matching TRBD2. V was pared by 5 bases and J by 6 bases, with 4 bases of the junction left unmatched. Looked up from germline, CDR1 is MNHEY and CDR2 is SMNVEV (reference sequence). The CDR3 has 14 amino acids. This CDR3 reads CASSLRTSGNEQFF. The CDR3 DNA is TGTGCCAGCAGTCTCCGGACTAGCGGCAATGAGCAGTTCTTC.

This chain joins TRBV6-5 and TRBJ2-2; D unresolved. The CDR3 has 14 amino acids. CDR1 is MNHEY, CDR2 SVGAGI, per germline. Trimming left V 4 bases short and J 1 base short, with 7 bases between. The CDR3: CASSLTWNTGELFF. The CDR3 DNA reads as TGTGCCAGCAGTTTAACTTGGAACACCGGGGAGCTGTTTTTT.

This clone was recorded only once. The chain is built from TRBV19 and TRBJ1-1; D may be TRBD1 (6 bases). The germline gives CDR1 LNHDA, CDR2 SQIVND (reference sequence). The CDR3 loop spans 12 amino acids. The germline V and J ends were trimmed by 3 bases and 11 bases, with 13 bases remaining between them. The CDR3 loop reads CASSILRGRAFF. The CDR3 coding sequence is TGTGCCAGTAGTATTCTCAGGGGACGGGCTTTCTTT.

Remarks on this clone: The junction differs from germline at one of its ends, possibly a read error. This chain connects TRBV7-7 to TRBJ2-1; no reliable D call. CDR3 size: 13 residues. Germline lookup yields CDR1 SSHAT and CDR2 FNYEAQ (reference sequence). CDR3 coding DNA: TGTGCTAGCAGCAAGAGCTCCTACAATGAGCAGTTCTTC. Its translation is CASSKSSYNEQFF. Complete variable domain (other parts from reference TRBV7-7 and TRBJ2-1): GAGVSQSPRYKVTKRGQDVTLRCDPISSHATLYWYQQALGQGPEFLTYFNYEAQPDKSGLPSDRFSAERPEGSISTLTIQRTEQRDSAMYRCASSKSSYNEQFFGPGTRLTVL.

The chain has TRBV3-1 (or the pseudogene TRBV3-2) and TRBJ2-4; weak D call: TRBD2 (5 bases). This CDR3 is built from 17 residues. Trimming cost V 0 bases and J 0 bases, with 12 bases left between them. Germline V gives CDR1 LGHDT, CDR2 YNNKEL (reference sequence). The CDR3: CASSQDPDGLAKNIQYF. The DNA of the CDR3 is TGTGCCAGCAGCCAAGATCCGGACGGACTAGCCAAAAACATTCAGTACTTC.

This clone appeared a few times. J is TRBJ2-2 and V is TRBV7-2; D is uncertain. CDR1 and CDR2 (germline): SGHTA, FQGNSA. The length of the CDR3 is 13 residues. The ends were cut back, 1 base at V and 5 bases at J, with 5 bases in the middle. The chain's CDR3 is CASSLVRTGELFF. The CDR3 DNA follows: TGTGCCAGCAGCTTAGTTCGGACCGGGGAGCTGTTTTTT.

The J gene is TRBJ2-7, the V gene TRBV5-6; 8 bases are a match to TRBD1. Germline CDR1 and CDR2: SGHDT and YYEEEE. This CDR3 contains 12 residues. V lost 4 bases to trimming and J lost 4 bases; unmatched junction nucleotides: 1. CDR3 in amino acids: CASSDRGYEQYF. As DNA, the CDR3 is TGTGCCAGCAGCGACAGGGGTTACGAGCAGTACTTC.

The chain joins TRBV28 to TRBJ1-2, with TRBD1 matching 8 bases. This CDR3 is 15 amino acids long. The J segment lost 5 bases and the V segment lost 4 bases, leaving 9 bases of the junction unmatched. The germline V gene encodes CDR1 MDHEN and CDR2 SYDVKM. In DNA, the CDR3 is TGTGCCAGCAGTTACCCAGGACAGGGACGGTATGGCTACACCTTC. Amino acids: CASSYPGQGRYGYTF.

The chain recombines TRBV5-5 with TRBJ1-1, with D uncertain. Germline lookup yields CDR1 SGHKS and CDR2 YYEKEE (reference sequence). V lost 2 bases to trimming and J lost 4 bases, with 9 bases between them. The CDR3 runs to 13 residues. The DNA of the CDR3 is TGTGCCAGCAGCTTCTCGGTCCTCACTGAAGCTTTCTTT. Translated, it gives CASSFSVLTEAFF.

In this sample, this clone turned up a few times. This chain connects TRBV7-9 to TRBJ2-1; tentative D call: TRBD2 (5 bases). The CDR3 runs 16 residues. The V end lost 5 bases, the J end lost 5 bases, and 19 bases lay between the germline ends. Looked up from germline, CDR1 is SEHNR and CDR2 is FQNEAQ (reference sequence). In DNA, the CDR3 is TGTGCCAGCAGCCCAGATATGAGCGGATTTAACAATGAGCAGTTCTTC. Protein sequence: CASSPDMSGFNNEQFF.

V and J are TRBV28 and TRBJ1-2, with 9 bases fitting TRBD1. Germline lookup yields CDR1 MDHEN and CDR2 SYDVKM. This CDR3 is 14 amino acids long. V shed 4 bases, J shed 7 bases, and the junction held 7 bases outside the gene matches. Here the CDR3 reads CASSWGQGSFGYTF. For the CDR3, the DNA is TGTGCCAGCAGTTGGGGACAGGGATCTTTTGGCTACACCTTC.

The genes are TRBV24-1 and TRBJ2-5; 7 bases fit TRBD1. Trimming at V came to 4 bases and at J to 3 bases, leaving 10 bases not matched to a gene. The CDR3 contains 16 residues. Germline V CDR1 and CDR2: KGHDR, SFDVKD. The CDR3 region is CATSDAGRGWKETQYF. In nucleotides, the CDR3 is TGTGCCACCAGTGACGCCGGCAGGGGGTGGAAAGAGACCCAGTACTTC.

This chain uses TRBV4-2 with TRBJ1-2, with 9 bases fitting TRBD1. The CDR3 is 19 amino acids. Germline lookup yields CDR1 LGHNA and CDR2 YNFKEQ. V was clipped by 0 bases and J by 5 bases; unmatched bases: 16. Here the CDR3 reads CASSQDGRTGVTARYGYTF. The CDR3 DNA is TGTGCCAGCAGCCAAGATGGCCGGACAGGGGTTACCGCCAGGTATGGCTACACCTTC.

The rearrangement joins TRBV5-4 to TRBJ2-1; the D gene is possibly TRBD2 (6 bases). Germline CDR1 is SGHNT and CDR2 is YYREEE (reference sequence). The CDR3 runs to 15 residues. Trimming took 2 bases from V and 0 from J, leaving 9 bases between them. CDR3 sequence reads: CASSFVGSSYNEQFF. Written as DNA, the CDR3 is TGTGCCAGCAGCTTTGTCGGGAGCTCCTACAATGAGCAGTTCTTC.

This chain uses TRBV6-1 with TRBJ2-2, with TRBD2 matching over 10 bases. The CDR3 sequence is 15 residues long. Germline CDR1 reads MNHNS; CDR2 reads SASEGT. After removal of 2 bases from V and 6 bases from J, the junction contained 3 bases not matched to a gene. The CDR3 coding sequence is TGTGCCAGCAGTGAACTAGCGGGAGCACCCGGGGAGCTGTTTTTT. It codes for CASSELAGAPGELFF.